The clone carrying this T cell receptor (beta chain) was observed many times. Its antigen is unidentified. The data were obtained in a study of Graves' ophthalmopathy and Graves' hyperthyroidism. Study findings and constraints: Stable hyperthyroidism and ophthalmopathy were told apart by a 13-signature model, which achieved 85% to 90% sensitivity and just over 80% specificity.

Hyperthyroidism cases were recent diagnoses of under 2 months' duration in people aged 18 to 65. Germline trimming cut 5 bases from V and 0 bases from J; bases unmatched to any gene: 6. The CDR3 has 18 amino acids. RNA transcripts served as template for amplifying TCR beta CDR3 sequences. The first-round RT-PCR employed HTBI primers together with the Qiagen OneStep RT-PCR kit. A multiplex PCR was then performed as the second round. In TCRdb, the multiplex PCR reads were re-called with MiXCR into one record per CDR3 protein. The sample yields 620,000 or so distinct CDR3 sequences, 22% seen once. The sequenced sample consisted of peripheral blood. V is TRBV12-3 or TRBV12-4 and J is TRBJ2-6, with 11 bases that match TRBD2. The clonotype comes from a woman between 18 and 29 years old with stable Graves' hyperthyroidism. Some clones in this sample may be carry-over from other donors' samples. Here the CDR3 reads CASSGGLADNSGANVLTF. Here the CDR3 DNA reads TGTGCCAGCAGTGGGGGACTAGCGGACAACTCTGGGGCCAACGTCCTGACTTTC.